Listed below are T cell receptor beta chains from one sample, sequenced in a study of shared clonotypes between healthy human individuals. Repertoires were generated with immunoSEQ multiplex PCR, while TCRdb's copy carries only in-frame clones and drops some. Here the sample spans millions of clones, approximately 94% being singletons. Sequenced sample: naive CD8+ T cells sorted from blood. These receptors were collected from a man between 18 and 29 years old in good health. The CDR3 runs from the conserved cysteine through the conserved F or W. D genes are given only for firm matches. Part of the rows lack a size; the others show once, few, many or a class for expanded clones.

>-|TRBV7-8|TRBJ2-5|14|-
TGTGCCAGCAGCTTGAGAGACAGCCAAGAGACCCAGTACTTC
CASSLRDSQETQYF
>-|TRBV5-5|TRBJ2-7|13|-
TGTGCCAGCAGCCCAGTGGACTTGAACGAGCAGTACTTC
CASSPVDLNEQYF
>-|TRBV10-1|TRBJ2-7|14|TRBD1
TGCGCCAGCAGTGACTTCGACAGGGCGTACGAGCAGTACTTC
CASSDFDRAYEQYF
>-|TRBV6-5|TRBJ1-1|14|-
TGTGCCAGCAGTTATTGGCAGGGGAACACTGAAGCTTTCTTT
CASSYWQGNTEAFF
>once|TRBV23-1|TRBJ2-1|16|TRBD1
TGCGCCAGCAGACCCTTCCGGGACAGGGAATTCCATGAGCAGTTCTTC
CASRPFRDREFHEQFF
>few|TRBV7-8|TRBJ1-3|14|-
TGTGCCAGCAGTTTGACAGTGGCTGGAAACACCATATATTTT
CASSLTVAGNTIYF
>-|TRBV7-9|TRBJ2-7|12|-
TGTGCCAGCAGCTTAGAAGGGGACGAGCAGTACTTC
CASSLEGDEQYF
>-|TRBV28|TRBJ1-3|13|-
TGTGCCAGCAGGGGGCCGGGCGGAAACACCATATATTTT
CASRGPGGNTIYF
>-|TRBV7-9|TRBJ2-7|15|TRBD1
TGTGCCAGCAGCCGTTTTGGGACAGGGGACCACGAGCAGTACTTC
CASSRFGTGDHEQYF
>-|TRBV4-1|TRBJ2-7|15|-
TGCGCCAGCAGCCAAGGGACCGCAGCGGGCGACGAGCAGTACTTC
CASSQGTAAGDEQYF
>-|TRBV5-1|TRBJ1-6|15|TRBD1
TGCGCCAGCAGCCCAGGGACAGACTATAATTCACCCCTCCACTTT
CASSPGTDYNSPLHF
>-|TRBV13|TRBJ2-3|16|-
TGTGCCAGCAGCTTAGAGGGCGGGCCTAGCACAGATACGCAGTATTTT
CASSLEGGPSTDTQYF
>-|TRBV6-5|TRBJ2-7|14|-
TGTGCCAGCAGTAGCGGGCCCTCGTCCTACGAGCAGTACTTC
CASSSGPSSYEQYF
>-|TRBV13|TRBJ1-1|13|-
TGTGCCAGCAGACCCGGTGTGAACACTGAAGCTTTCTTT
CASRPGVNTEAFF
>-|TRBV2|TRBJ2-1|15|-
TGTGCCAGCAGTGCACGCCCGGGAGCAGCCAATGAGCAGTTCTTC
CASSARPGAANEQFF
>-|TRBV27|TRBJ1-4|16|-
TGTGCCAGCAGTTTTATAGGAGGGGTAACTAATGAAAAACTGTTTTTT
CASSFIGGVTNEKLFF